These T cell receptor beta chains were read from a single sample in a study of cytomegalovirus exposure and HLA in healthy donors. TCRdb's copy holds only in-frame clones and misses some; the assay was immunoSEQ multiplex PCR. Of approximately 270,000 clones in the sample, about 86% were seen once. Specimen: PBMCs. All receptors derive from a young woman in good health and CMV-seronegative. Both conserved end residues are part of each CDR3. D genes are given only for firm matches. Part of the rows lack a size; the others show once, few, many or a class for expanded clones.

size: -
J: TRBJ1-2
V: TRBV15
D: TRBD1
length: 15
CDR3: CATSSYRGANYGYTF
DNA: TGTGCCACCAGCAGTTACAGGGGAGCTAACTATGGCTACACCTTC

size: -
J: TRBJ1-5
V: TRBV19
D: -
length: 16
CDR3: CASSIDSGHSNQPQHF
DNA: TGTGCCAGTAGTATAGACTCAGGGCATAGCAATCAGCCCCAGCATTTT

size: -
J: TRBJ1-1
V: TRBV27
D: TRBD1
length: 14
CDR3: CASSSLGQGSEAFF
DNA: TGTGCCAGCAGTTCCCTGGGACAGGGTTCTGAAGCTTTCTTT

size: once
J: TRBJ1-1
V: TRBV6-5
D: TRBD1
length: 14
CDR3: CASSYWDSNTEAFF
DNA: TGTGCCAGCAGTTACTGGGACAGCAACACTGAAGCTTTCTTT

size: once
J: TRBJ1-2
V: TRBV5-6
D: TRBD1
length: 14
CDR3: CASSLGGQGGGYTF
DNA: TGTGCCAGCAGCTTGGGAGGACAGGGCGGTGGCTACACCTTC

size: -
J: TRBJ2-1
V: TRBV15
D: TRBD1
length: 15
CDR3: CATSVGTGVYNEQFF
DNA: TGTGCCACCTCAGTCGGGACAGGGGTGTACAATGAGCAGTTCTTC

size: once
J: TRBJ2-7
V: TRBV9
D: TRBD1
length: 14
CDR3: CASSVTGAPGEQYF
DNA: TGTGCCAGCAGCGTGACAGGGGCCCCGGGAGAGCAGTACTTC

size: -
J: TRBJ2-7
V: TRBV27
D: TRBD2
length: 16
CDR3: CASSWAGLAGGHEQYF
DNA: TGTGCCAGCAGTTGGGCGGGACTAGCGGGCGGCCACGAGCAGTACTTC

size: -
J: TRBJ1-1
V: TRBV9
D: -
length: 15
CDR3: CASSVEVRGNTEAFF
DNA: TGTGCCAGCAGCGTAGAAGTCAGGGGGAACACTGAAGCTTTCTTT

size: -
J: TRBJ2-7
V: TRBV5-1
D: TRBD1
length: 14
CDR3: CASGRQGVSDEQYF
DNA: TGCGCCAGCGGCAGGCAGGGGGTAAGCGACGAGCAGTACTTC

size: -
J: TRBJ2-1
V: TRBV6-6
D: TRBD1
length: 15
CDR3: CATSTRDRGHNEQFF
DNA: TGTGCCACCTCGACCCGGGACAGGGGTCACAATGAGCAGTTCTTC

size: -
J: TRBJ1-5
V: TRBV30
D: TRBD1
length: 15
CDR3: CAWSPGQGSNQPQHF
DNA: TGTGCCTGGAGTCCCGGACAGGGGAGCAATCAGCCCCAGCATTTT

size: -
J: TRBJ2-5
V: TRBV30
D: -
length: 14
CDR3: CAWSVGGSQETQYF
DNA: TGTGCCTGGAGTGTAGGAGGAAGTCAAGAGACCCAGTACTTC

size: -
J: TRBJ2-1
V: TRBV6-5
D: TRBD2
length: 14
CDR3: CASSYVTSDDEQFF
DNA: TGTGCCAGCAGTTACGTCACTAGCGACGATGAGCAGTTCTTC

size: -
J: TRBJ1-2
V: TRBV6-1
D: -
length: 13
CDR3: CASSEDSLYGYTF
DNA: TGTGCCAGCAGTGAAGACAGTCTCTATGGCTACACCTTC

size: -
J: TRBJ1-2
V: TRBV5-1
D: TRBD1
length: 14
CDR3: CASTPGQSDYGYTF
DNA: TGCGCCAGCACTCCGGGACAGTCTGACTATGGCTACACCTTC

size: -
J: TRBJ2-7
V: TRBV7-2
D: TRBD2
length: 15
CDR3: CASSFQTSGSYEQYF
DNA: TGTGCCAGCAGCTTCCAGACTAGCGGCTCCTACGAGCAGTACTTC

size: -
J: TRBJ2-1
V: TRBV19
D: TRBD2
length: 16
CDR3: CASSVLTSGPYNEQFF
DNA: TGTGCCAGTAGTGTTCTGACTAGCGGGCCCTACAATGAGCAGTTCTTC

size: -
J: TRBJ1-2
V: TRBV5-1
D: -
length: 14
CDR3: CASSLTLDRYGYTF
DNA: TGCGCCAGCAGCTTGACACTCGACAGGTATGGCTACACCTTC

size: -
J: TRBJ2-4
V: TRBV5-6
D: TRBD1
length: 15
CDR3: CASSLKGAAKNIQYF
DNA: TGTGCCAGCAGCTTGAAGGGGGCTGCCAAAAACATTCAGTACTTC

size: -
J: TRBJ1-1
V: TRBV6-1
D: -
length: 11
CDR3: CASSVVTEAFF
DNA: TGTGCCAGCAGCGTAGTCACTGAAGCTTTCTTT

size: -
J: TRBJ2-5
V: TRBV21-1
D: -
length: 15
CDR3: CASSTTRVYQETQYF
DNA: TGTGCCAGCAGCACTACCAGGGTGTACCAAGAGACCCAGTACTTC

size: -
J: TRBJ1-2
V: TRBV6-5
D: TRBD1
length: 13
CDR3: CASSSDRGSGYTF
DNA: TGTGCCAGCAGCTCGGACAGGGGCAGCGGCTACACCTTC

size: -
J: TRBJ2-6
V: TRBV4-2
D: -
length: 16
CDR3: CASSPRQGSGANVLTF
DNA: TGTGCCAGCAGCCCCCGGCAGGGCTCTGGGGCCAACGTCCTGACTTTC